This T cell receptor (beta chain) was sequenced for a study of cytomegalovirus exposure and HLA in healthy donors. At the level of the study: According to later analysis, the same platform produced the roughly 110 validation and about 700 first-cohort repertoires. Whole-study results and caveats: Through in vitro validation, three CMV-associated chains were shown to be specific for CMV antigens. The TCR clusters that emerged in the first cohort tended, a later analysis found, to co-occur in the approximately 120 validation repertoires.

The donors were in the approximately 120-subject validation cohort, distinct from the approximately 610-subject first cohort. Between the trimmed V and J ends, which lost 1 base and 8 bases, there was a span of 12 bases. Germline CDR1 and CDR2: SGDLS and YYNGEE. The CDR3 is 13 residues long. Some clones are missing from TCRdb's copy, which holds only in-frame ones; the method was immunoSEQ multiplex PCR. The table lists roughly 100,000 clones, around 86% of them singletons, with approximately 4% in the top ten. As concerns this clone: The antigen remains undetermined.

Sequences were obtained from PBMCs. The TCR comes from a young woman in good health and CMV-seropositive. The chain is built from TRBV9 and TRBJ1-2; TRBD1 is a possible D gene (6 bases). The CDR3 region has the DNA TGTGCCAGCAGCGTAAGCGGGGGCAGCGGCTACACCTTC. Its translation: CASSVSGGSGYTF.